Listed here are 17 T cell receptor beta chains from one sample, sequenced in a study of shared clonotypes between healthy human individuals. The protocol was immunoSEQ multiplex PCR, while the TCRdb copy is restricted to in-frame clones and leaves out a portion. Of about 1.5 million clones in the sample, roughly 96% were seen once. The sequenced material came from naive CD4+ T cells sorted from blood. The subset is: CD45RA+ positively selected. The receptors were gathered from a man aged 25-45 years in good health.

V gene TRBV11-2 combines with J gene TRBJ1-2; D is unresolved. The V gene lost 2 bases and the J gene lost 4 bases, with 14 bases spanning the gap. CDR3 length: 15 residues. The germline V gene encodes CDR1 SGHAT and CDR2 FQNNGV. The CDR3 region has the DNA TGTGCCAGCAGCTTATCCTCGGACTTAAGCTATGGCTACACCTTC. This codes for CASSLSSDLSYGYTF. The full variable domain, in which reference TRBV11-2 and TRBJ1-2 provide the parts outside the CDR3, is EAGVAQSPRYKIIEKRQSVAFWCNPISGHATLYWYQQILGQGPKLLIQFQNNGVVDDSQLPKDRFSAERLKGVDSTLKIQPAKLEDSAVYLCASSLSSDLSYGYTFGSGTRLTVV.

The chain couples TRBV5-6 to TRBJ1-5; D perhaps matches TRBD1 (6 bases). There are 17 residues in the CDR3. Trimming took 0 bases from V and 6 from J, leaving 19 bases between them. Germline V gene sequence: CDR1 SGHDT, CDR2 YYEEEE. The CDR3 spells CASSLGVSGARGQPQHF. CDR3 sequence (DNA): TGTGCCAGCAGCTTGGGCGTTTCGGGGGCGCGGGGTCAGCCCCAGCATTTT.

This chain uses TRBV7-9 with TRBJ2-5, with 7 positions matching TRBD1. Trimming took 6 bases from V and 2 from J; bases not matched to a gene: 12. From germline, CDR1 is SEHNR and CDR2 FQNEAQ (reference sequence). The CDR3 runs to 16 residues. The CDR3 nucleotides are TGTGCCAGCAGTTTCCCACGACAGGGCCCACAAGAGACCCAGTACTTC. It yields the protein CASSFPRQGPQETQYF. Together with reference TRBV7-9 and TRBJ2-5, the CDR3 gives the full variable domain: DTGVSQNPRHKITKRGQNVTFRCDPISEHNRLYWYRQTLGQGPEFLTYFQNEAQLEKSRLLSDRFSAERPKGSFSTLEIQRTEQGDSAMYLCASSFPRQGPQETQYFGPGTRLLVL.

The CDR3 DNA reads TGTGCCAGCAGCTTGCGTCAGCCTTTAGGCGAGCAGTACTTC. Protein product: CASSLRQPLGEQYF. This sequence joins TRBV5-4 and TRBJ2-7; D is ambiguous. V was cut by 1 base and J by 6 bases, with 14 bases left in between. CDR3 size: 14 residues. The germline CDR1 and CDR2 sequences are SGHNT and YYREEE (reference sequence).

This rearrangement joins TRBV19 to TRBJ2-7; 9 nucleotides match TRBD1. This CDR3 region has 15 residues. From germline, CDR1 is LNHDA and CDR2 SQIVND (reference sequence). V lost 3 bases to trimming and J lost 6 bases; unmatched junction nucleotides: 9. The CDR3 spells CASSIGTGLEGEQYF. In DNA form, the CDR3 reads TGTGCCAGTAGTATCGGGACAGGGCTTGAGGGCGAGCAGTACTTC.

This chain joins TRBV27 and TRBJ1-2; 8 bases match TRBD1. Per the germline V gene, CDR1 is MNHEY and CDR2 is SMNVEV (reference sequence). Trimming took 2 bases from V and 1 from J; bases not matched to a gene: 3. The CDR3 has 15 amino acids. CDR3 in amino acids: CASSLGTGRNYGYTF. The DNA for the CDR3 is TGTGCCAGCAGTTTAGGGACAGGACGTAACTATGGCTACACCTTC.

Comments on this clone: The same CDR3 also results from other DNA sequences found in this sample. This chain links TRBV18 with TRBJ2-5; the D is unclear. Trimming removed 2 bases at V and 3 bases at J, with 4 bases between. CDR1 is KGHSH, CDR2 LQKENI, per germline. This CDR3 contains 12 residues. CDR3 DNA sequence: TGTGCCAGCTCACCAGCTGAAGAGACCCAGTACTTC. The encoded protein is CASSPAEETQYF.

The rearrangement joins TRBV6-5 to TRBJ1-4; no clear D gene. Germline CDR1 and CDR2: MNHEY and SVGAGI. Trimming pared 4 bases from V and 1 base from J, leaving 10 bases between. The CDR3 runs 15 residues. The CDR3 region is CASSSVFRTNEKLFF. The CDR3 region has the DNA TGTGCCAGCAGTTCCGTCTTCAGAACTAATGAAAAACTGTTTTTT.

CDR3 loop: CASSREVRGEQYF. The DNA of the CDR3 is TGTGCCAGCAGCCGAGAAGTTAGGGGCGAGCAGTACTTC. The genes are TRBV5-5 and TRBJ2-7; D is perhaps TRBD1 (5 bases). Germline CDR1 is SGHKS and CDR2 is YYEKEE (reference sequence). The CDR3 totals 13 residues. V was trimmed by 4 bases and J by 6 bases, leaving 14 bases between them.

This clone was detected once. Here the CDR3 DNA reads TGTGCCAGCCGCAAATTTCCTAGCGGGAGGGAACAGCAGTTCTTC. Protein product: CASRKFPSGREQQFF. This chain connects TRBV27 to TRBJ2-1; 12 bases match TRBD2. CDR1 is MNHEY, CDR2 SMNVEV, per germline (reference sequence). The CDR3 has 15 residues. Germline trimming cut 8 bases from V and 11 bases from J; bases unmatched to any gene: 13.

The chain employs TRBV5-4 and TRBJ2-3, with no clear D. The ends were cut back, 0 bases at V and 3 bases at J, with 5 bases in the middle. The CDR3 totals 13 residues. Germline values: CDR1 SGHNT, CDR2 YYREEE (reference sequence). CDR3 bases: TGTGCCAGCAGCTTGGCGTCGACAGATACGCAGTATTTT. Its translation: CASSLASTDTQYF.

The V call is TRBV27, the J call TRBJ2-7; 8 bases fit TRBD2. The germline gives CDR1 MNHEY, CDR2 SMNVEV (reference sequence). This CDR3 is built from 15 residues. Germline trimming cut 1 base from V and 6 bases from J; bases unmatched to any gene: 8. DNA for the CDR3: TGTGCCAGCAGTTTATTGGGACTAGGAGAGGGCGAGCAGTACTTC. Translation gives CASSLLGLGEGEQYF.

The chain has TRBV29-1 and TRBJ2-5; D gene ambiguous. In germline, CDR1 is SQVTM, CDR2 ANQGSEA. The CDR3 is made up of 15 amino acids. Between the trimmed V and J ends, which lost 4 bases and 3 bases, there was a span of 18 bases. This CDR3 reads CSVVRAGSVEETQYF. The DNA of the CDR3 is TGCAGCGTTGTACGAGCAGGATCGGTCGAAGAGACCCAGTACTTC.

V gene TRBV2 combines with J gene TRBJ2-1; maybe TRBD1 (6 bases). This CDR3 spans 15 amino acids. Germline loops: CDR1 SNHLY, CDR2 FYNNEI. Trimming took off 5 bases at V and 0 bases at J, with 11 bases between the two ends. The CDR3 nucleotides are TGTGCCAGCAGTCAGGACAGAGCCTCCTACAATGAGCAGTTCTTC. Its translation: CASSQDRASYNEQFF.

The chain couples TRBV2 to TRBJ1-1, with a possible D match to TRBD1 (5 bases). Deletions cut 7 bases from V and 5 bases from J, with 23 bases between. Germline CDR1 is SNHLY and CDR2 is FYNNEI. The CDR3 has 16 residues. The CDR3 sequence is CASNIRAVPGGTEAFF. CDR3 in DNA: TGTGCCAGCAATATTCGGGCAGTACCCGGGGGGACTGAAGCTTTCTTT.

The rearrangement links TRBV19 to TRBJ1-5; D not certain. V lost 3 bases to trimming and J lost 6 bases, with 6 bases between them. This CDR3 is built from 12 residues. CDR1 is LNHDA, CDR2 SQIVND, per germline (reference sequence). The CDR3 sequence: CASSIRIQPQHF. As DNA, the CDR3 is TGTGCCAGTAGTATTCGGATTCAGCCCCAGCATTTT.

V is TRBV10-2 and J is TRBJ2-3; possible D gene TRBD2, 6 bases. The CDR3 is 15 amino acids. Germline lookup yields CDR1 WSHSY and CDR2 SAAADI. V was pared by 6 bases and J by 1 base, with 14 bases between. The CDR3 DNA reads TGCGCCAGCAGAGTAAGAGGCGGGGGCACAGATACGCAGTATTTT. This encodes CASRVRGGGTDTQYF.